One sample yielded the 17 T cell receptor beta chains listed below, sequenced in a study of shared clonotypes between healthy human individuals. The table came from immunoSEQ multiplex PCR; TCRdb's copy has only in-frame clones and leaves some out. The sample holds hundreds of thousands of clones, around three quarters seen once. Sequencing was carried out using memory CD4+ T cells sorted from blood. The subset was: CD45RA-negative fraction. The receptor set was obtained from a woman in her 30s in good health.

The V gene is TRBV11-2, the J gene TRBJ2-2; D uncertain. The CDR3 runs 13 residues. CDR1 is SGHAT, CDR2 FQNNGV, per germline. V gave up 4 bases and J gave up 5 bases, with 8 bases separating them. The CDR3 DNA is TGTGCCAGCAGCTCCGACTTGACCGGGGAGCTGTTTTTT. Translated, it gives CASSSDLTGELFF.

The V call is TRBV5-4, the J call TRBJ1-1, with TRBD1 matching 10 bases. This CDR3 contains 15 residues. V was pared by 2 bases and J by 6 bases, with 7 bases of the junction left unmatched. The germline V gene has CDR1 SGHNT and CDR2 YYREEE (reference sequence). CDR3 DNA sequence: TGTGCCAGCAGCTTCCGGGACAGGGGTATCCCTGAAGCTTTCTTT. Translating gives CASSFRDRGIPEAFF.

The chain joins TRBV29-1 to TRBJ2-2; D not resolved. V was cut by 7 bases and J by 0 bases, with 12 bases left in between. The germline V gene has CDR1 SQVTM and CDR2 ANQGSEA. The CDR3 has 14 residues. The DNA for the CDR3 is TGCAGCGGCCGGCTCTACGCGAACACCGGGGAGCTGTTTTTT. Translated, it gives CSGRLYANTGELFF.

The chain uses TRBV5-1 and TRBJ1-2; a possible D gene is TRBD1 (5 bases). Trimming pared 4 bases from V and 2 bases from J, leaving 18 bases between. The CDR3 has 16 amino acids. Germline V lookup: CDR1 SGHRS, CDR2 YFSETQ. In DNA form, the CDR3 reads TGCGCCAGCAGCGCGGAATTGGTAGGGGCGAACTATGGCTACACCTTC. Its translation is CASSAELVGANYGYTF.

This chain joins TRBV27 and TRBJ2-7, with 9 nucleotides matching TRBD1. There are 13 residues in the CDR3. J was trimmed by 7 bases and V by 6 bases; bases with no gene match: 7. Germline values: CDR1 MNHEY, CDR2 SMNVEV (reference sequence). The DNA for the CDR3 is TGTGCCAGCAGCAAGGGACAGGGTAAAGAGCAGTACTTC. It yields the protein CASSKGQGKEQYF.

The chain uses TRBV5-1 and TRBJ1-4; D is possibly TRBD1 (5 bases). This CDR3 has 14 amino acids. CDR1 is SGHRS and CDR2 is YFSETQ in the germline V gene. V gave up 1 base and J gave up 8 bases, with 12 bases separating them. The CDR3 loop reads CASSLSGQVEKLFF. DNA of the CDR3: TGCGCCAGCAGCTTGTCGGGGCAGGTGGAAAAACTGTTTTTT.

This chain joins TRBV30 and TRBJ2-7; tentatively, D is TRBD2 (5 bases). From germline, CDR1 is GTSNPN and CDR2 SVGIG (reference sequence). The ends were cut back, 2 bases at V and 2 bases at J, with 10 bases in the middle. This CDR3 has 13 residues. Here the CDR3 reads CAWSPAEPYEQYF. CDR3 DNA: TGTGCCTGGAGTCCAGCGGAACCCTACGAGCAGTACTTC.

This sequence joins TRBV5-1 and TRBJ2-3; unclear D gene. V was trimmed by 6 bases and J by 0 bases, leaving 5 bases between them. Germline V gene data show CDR1 as SGHRS and CDR2 as YFSETQ. The CDR3 sequence is 12 residues long. In nucleotides, the CDR3 is TGCGCCAGCAAACAGAGCACAGATACGCAGTATTTT. Its protein product is CASKQSTDTQYF.

The gene calls are TRBV5-6 and TRBJ2-5, with 7 positions matching TRBD2. The V segment lost 5 bases and the J segment 4 bases; nucleotides outside the gene matches: 14. This CDR3 contains 16 residues. Per the germline V gene, CDR1 is SGHDT and CDR2 is YYEEEE. CDR3 coding DNA: TGTGCCAGCAGTCAGAAGTTCGGACTAGTTGGAGAGACCCAGTACTTC. Residues: CASSQKFGLVGETQYF.

The gene calls are TRBV9 and TRBJ1-3; no firm D call. This CDR3 comprises 13 residues. Germline loops: CDR1 SGDLS, CDR2 YYNGEE. The V end was cut by 0 bases, the J end by 4 bases, with 5 bases between. As DNA, the CDR3 is TGTGCCAGCAGCGTAGAGGAGGGAAACACCATATATTTT. Its protein product is CASSVEEGNTIYF.

The chain employs TRBV27 and TRBJ1-1, with no clear D. Germline values: CDR1 MNHEY, CDR2 SMNVEV (reference sequence). Trimming cost V 0 bases and J 1 base, with 6 bases left between them. The CDR3 totals 14 residues. This CDR3 is CASSLSGKNTEAFF. The CDR3 nucleotides read TGTGCCAGCAGTTTATCAGGAAAGAACACTGAAGCTTTCTTT.

The V and J genes are TRBV19 and TRBJ1-2; TRBD1 is a possible D gene (5 bases). In germline, CDR1 is LNHDA, CDR2 SQIVND (reference sequence). V lost 6 bases and J 7 bases, leaving 15 bases between the germline ends. The CDR3 totals 13 residues. This chain's CDR3 is CASSLDYGGGYTF. DNA of the CDR3: TGTGCCAGTAGCCTGGATTACGGGGGTGGCTACACCTTC.

J is TRBJ2-1 and V is TRBV19, with 10 bases matching TRBD1. This CDR3 spans 15 amino acids. The germline CDR1 and CDR2 sequences are LNHDA and SQIVND (reference sequence). The ends lost 4 bases at V and 8 bases at J; junction bases unmatched: 8. DNA of the CDR3: TGTGCCAGTAGTAGTAGACAGGGGGCATTAGATGAGCAGTTCTTC. This sequence encodes CASSSRQGALDEQFF.

A remark on this clone: The same CDR3 is also encoded by other DNA sequences in this sample. The chain combines TRBV29-1 with TRBJ1-1; no clear D gene. The CDR3 loop spans 13 amino acids. V dropped 6 bases and J dropped 0 bases, with 11 bases sitting between them. CDR1 SQVTM and CDR2 ANQGSEA come from the germline V gene. The CDR3 spells CSVERRLNTEAFF. CDR3 nucleotides: TGCAGCGTCGAGAGGCGACTGAACACTGAAGCTTTCTTT.

The chain links TRBV14 to TRBJ2-3, with a possible D match to TRBD2 (5 bases). This CDR3 has 15 amino acids. Germline values: CDR1 SGHDN, CDR2 FVKESK. V dropped 2 bases and J dropped 0 bases, with 9 bases sitting between them. CDR3 loop: CASSQRRGSTDTQYF. CDR3 sequence (DNA): TGTGCCAGCAGCCAAAGACGCGGGAGCACAGATACGCAGTATTTT. The full variable domain, in which reference TRBV14 and TRBJ2-3 provide the parts outside the CDR3, is EAGVTQFPSHSVIEKGQTVTLRCDPISGHDNLYWYRRVMGKEIKFLLHFVKESKQDESGMPNNRFLAERTGGTYSTLKVQPAELEDSGVYFCASSQRRGSTDTQYFGPGTRLTVL.

This clone was detected only once. Written as DNA, the CDR3 is TGTGCCAGCAGTGAAGAGGGTGTAAGCAATCAGCCCCAGCATTTT. As protein: CASSEEGVSNQPQHF. The chain combines TRBV2 with TRBJ1-5; the D is unclear. The germline gives CDR1 SNHLY, CDR2 FYNNEI. Trimming cost V 1 base and J 1 base, with 8 bases left between them. The CDR3 is 15 amino acids.

V and J are TRBV11-2 and TRBJ1-2, with 8 bases matching TRBD1. The length of the CDR3 is 12 residues. Unmatched junction bases numbered 5, after V lost 6 bases and J lost 8 bases. Germline V CDR1 and CDR2: SGHAT, FQNNGV. The CDR3 is CASSGTGWGYTF. The CDR3 nucleotides read TGTGCCAGCAGTGGGACAGGATGGGGCTACACCTTC. The full variable domain, rest sourced from reference TRBV11-2 and TRBJ1-2, is EAGVAQSPRYKIIEKRQSVAFWCNPISGHATLYWYQQILGQGPKLLIQFQNNGVVDDSQLPKDRFSAERLKGVDSTLKIQPAKLEDSAVYLCASSGTGWGYTFGSGTRLTVV.